The present T cell receptor (beta chain) was sequenced within a study of early T cells in non-severe SARS-CoV-2 infection. Across the study: It was bulk RNA from unsorted whole blood that was sequenced, and the chains were unpaired.

Unique molecular identifiers were attached to individual cDNA molecules. TCRdb re-analysed the 5' RACE reads in MiXCR, keeping a single row per CDR3 protein. Of fewer than 70,000 distinct CDR3 sequences listed, 4.6% are singletons. Broader study findings: VDJdb-based annotation leaned toward anti-spike CD8 responses and missed private and CD4 specificities.

Germline V gene lookup returns CDR1 SNHLY and CDR2 FYNNEI. The CDR3 extends over 14 amino acids. V was pared by 8 bases and J by 7 bases, with 10 bases of the junction left unmatched. This clonotype was seen a handful of times. Its antigen is not identified. Material: whole blood, obtained at baseline. The sequence derives from an adult who was a healthcare worker with PCR-confirmed SARS-CoV-2 infection or an uninfected control (not recorded which). The donor label of this sample is uncertain. V and J are TRBV2 and TRBJ1-5; TRBD1 aligns across 8 bases. The CDR3 sequence: CASSGQGLEQPQHF. The CDR3 DNA sequence: TGTGCCAGCTCTGGACAGGGACTAGAACAGCCCCAGCATTTT.